The 10 T cell receptor beta chains below all came from one sample that was sequenced in a study of patients and donors after allogeneic stem cell transplantation. TCRdb processed the RT-PCR reads anew with MiXCR; each CDR3 protein has one entry. The sample lists a few hundred thousand distinct CDR3 sequences, around two fifths seen once, with more than 9% in the top ten. The sequenced material came from blood, either unsorted or a sorted T cell fraction (not recorded which). All receptors derive from a human donor who was either an allogeneic HSCT recipient or a stem cell or donor lymphocyte infusion donor (not recorded which). It is not recorded whose cells these are; they may come from a transplant donor.

This chain joins TRBV7-9 and TRBJ2-3; D not resolved. V dropped 4 bases and J dropped 0 bases, with 8 bases sitting between them. Germline V lookup: CDR1 SEHNR, CDR2 FQNEAQ (reference sequence). CDR3 length: 14 amino acids. The CDR3 coding sequence is TGTGCCAGCAGCTCCTTAACTAGCACAGATACGCAGTATTTT. It translates to CASSSLTSTDTQYF.

This clonotype was found a few times. The CDR3: CASSVQGSGNTIYF. CDR3 DNA sequence: TGTGCCAGCAGCGTACAAGGCTCTGGAAACACCATATATTTT. This chain links TRBV7-9 with TRBJ1-3; D not certain. Trimming removed 5 bases at V and 0 bases at J, with 8 bases between. Germline-derived CDR1 and CDR2 are SEHNR and FQNEAQ (reference sequence). The CDR3 runs 14 residues. Based on the CDR3 plus reference TRBV7-9 and TRBJ1-3, the full variable domain is DTGVSQNPRHKITKRGQNVTFRCDPISEHNRLYWYRQTLGQGPEFLTYFQNEAQLEKSRLLSDRFSAERPKGSFSTLEIQRTEQGDSAMYLCASSVQGSGNTIYFGEGSWLTVV.

This chain joins TRBV12-3 or TRBV12-4 and TRBJ1-6; D is uncertain. This CDR3 has 16 amino acids. V was trimmed by 6 bases and J by 0 bases, leaving 12 bases between them. The CDR3 loop is CASSRYLSSYNSPLHF. CDR3 DNA sequence: TGTGCCAGCAGCCGGTATTTGAGCTCCTATAATTCACCCCTCCACTTT.

The V gene is TRBV9, the J gene TRBJ2-3; no firm D call. The CDR3 covers 12 residues. V was trimmed by 0 bases and J by 5 bases, leaving 4 bases between them. Germline V lookup: CDR1 SGDLS, CDR2 YYNGEE. The CDR3 protein is CASSVEVDTQYF. DNA of the CDR3: TGTGCCAGCAGCGTAGAGGTAGATACGCAGTATTTT.

This clonotype was picked up a small number of times. The rearrangement links TRBV4-3 to TRBJ1-2; no definite D call. The CDR3 extends over 13 amino acids. V was clipped by 0 bases and J by 7 bases, with 9 bases between them. Germline-derived CDR1 and CDR2 are LGHNA and YSLEER. The chain's CDR3 is CASSQDRPSGYTF. The CDR3 bases are TGCGCCAGCAGCCAAGATCGACCCAGTGGCTACACCTTC.

This clonotype showed up just a few times. The rearrangement links TRBV3-1 to TRBJ1-1; 7 bases are a match to TRBD1. Germline CDR1 LGHDT, CDR2 YNNKEL (reference sequence). The CDR3 is 11 residues long. V shed 8 bases and J 6 bases; nucleotides not matched to a gene: 3. The CDR3 sequence is CASRQGAEAFF. Here the CDR3 DNA reads TGTGCCAGCCGACAGGGCGCTGAAGCTTTCTTT.

A few counts support this clonotype. V is TRBV12-3 or TRBV12-4 and J is TRBJ1-1; unclear D gene. The CDR3 extends over 14 amino acids. V was cut by 3 bases and J by 10 bases, with 18 bases left in between. CDR3 DNA: TGTGCCAGCAGTTTTCGGCAGCCTACCGGGGTAGCTTTCTTT. Its protein product is CASSFRQPTGVAFF.

A few counts support this clonotype. The genes are TRBV6-6 and TRBJ1-5, with a weak D call TRBD1 (6 bases). CDR3 length: 14 residues. V lost 2 bases and J lost 5, with 10 bases in between. CDR1 is MNHNY, CDR2 SVGAGI, per germline (reference sequence). The CDR3 nucleotides read TGTGCCAGCAGTTACAGGGACATCGATCAGCCCCAGCATTTT. It codes for CASSYRDIDQPQHF.

This clonotype was seen a few times. V gene TRBV3-1 combines with J gene TRBJ1-1; TRBD1 aligns across 7 bases. J was trimmed by 7 bases and V by 4 bases; bases with no gene match: 6. Per germline, CDR1 LGHDT and CDR2 YNNKEL (reference sequence). CDR3 length: 13 residues. The CDR3 spells CASSRIDRDEAFF. In DNA form, the CDR3 reads TGTGCCAGCAGCCGAATCGACAGGGATGAAGCTTTCTTT.

This clonotype was observed a handful of times. V gene TRBV10-3 combines with J gene TRBJ2-4; no clear D gene. Trimming removed 0 bases from V and 3 bases from J, with 9 bases in between. CDR3 length: 15 amino acids. Germline V gene sequence: CDR1 ENHRY, CDR2 SYGVKD. CDR3 sequence reads: CAISESTAGKNIQYF. CDR3 in DNA: TGTGCCATCAGTGAGTCGACCGCCGGCAAAAACATTCAGTACTTC.